This T cell receptor beta chain was captured in a study of blood T cell repertoires in COVID-19. The overall study: T cells, B-cell-depleted T cells, or PBMCs supplied cDNA or gDNA.

The CDR3 has 15 amino acids. Germline V lookup: CDR1 SGDLS, CDR2 YYNGEE. V was shortened by 3 bases and J by 2 bases, with 12 bases between the two germline ends. This clone was observed once. Some clones are missing from TCRdb's copy, which holds only in-frame ones; the method was immunoSEQ multiplex PCR. The repertoire consists of over 300,000 clones, with around 85% occurring once and the leading ten covering around 2.2%. V usage is TRBV9 and J usage is TRBJ1-3; a weak D match, TRBD1 (5 bases). The sample taken for sequencing was PBMCs or T cells enriched from blood (not recorded which). The origin of this receptor is a man aged 30-40 years who had recovered from COVID-19. The CDR3 loop is CASSADSNAGNTIYF. CDR3 nucleotides: TGTGCCAGCAGCGCAGACAGTAACGCTGGAAACACCATATATTTT.